This TCR beta chain was recovered during a study of blood T cell repertoires in COVID-19. Across the study: Italy, Spain and the United States were the sources of the convalescent and acute COVID-19 samples. PBMCs, B-cell-depleted T cells, or T cells were the source of the cDNA or gDNA that made up the material.

Trimming removed 3 bases at V and 5 bases at J, with 10 bases between. The V gene's germline CDR1 is SGHDN and CDR2 FVKESK. The CDR3 totals 13 residues. Methods used by the authors: From reference gene primer amplification, estimates of nucleated cell counts were derived. Profiled with immunoSEQ multiplex PCR; TCRdb holds only in-frame clones, not every one. V and J calls and clone size are copied from that table; D and trimming were computed from the DNA. The profile covers about 210,000 clones, with about 87% appearing a single time and 10% to 13% taken by the ten largest. Sequencing was performed on PBMCs or T cells enriched from blood (not recorded which). The origin of this receptor is a man younger than 30 with acute COVID-19. This chain joins TRBV14 and TRBJ1-1, with D perhaps matching TRBD1 (6 bases). The CDR3 region has the DNA TGTGCCAGCAGCCAGGGGGCGATGACTGAAGCTTTCTTT. Residues: CASSQGAMTEAFF.